The 27 T cell receptor beta chains below come from one sample, sequenced in a study of human T cells and chemical hapten exposure. Stated time point: patch test 3, about 24 weeks after DPC sensitization. The treatment here: therapeutic diphenylcyclopropenone sensitization with weekly scalp DPC. Each CDR3 protein gets one entry after TCRdb re-called the RACE reads with MiXCR. The data show 150,000 to 200,000 distinct CDR3 sequences, around a quarter seen once. The specimen was whole blood, collected in connection with sensitization to the hapten diphenylcyclopropenone (DPC). These receptors all stem from a woman aged 18-29 years with alopecia areata. Some clones in this sample may be carry-over from other donors' samples.

V and J are TRBV7-2 and TRBJ1-1; no clear D. V dropped 4 bases and J dropped 0 bases, with 15 bases sitting between them. This CDR3 has 16 amino acids. Per germline, CDR1 SGHTA and CDR2 FQGNSA. The CDR3 is CASSSRTAVMNTEAFF. CDR3 DNA: TGTGCCAGCAGCTCGCGGACGGCCGTAATGAACACTGAAGCTTTCTTT.

This clonotype was picked up a small number of times. V is TRBV7-6 and J is TRBJ2-7, with 7 bases identical to TRBD2. Germline V CDR1 and CDR2: SGHVS, FNYEAQ. The CDR3 is 16 residues long. Trimming removed 5 bases from V and 2 bases from J; junction bases left unmatched: 12. CDR3 DNA: TGTGCCAGCAGCCCCCTGGCGGGACTACCTACCTACGAGCAGTACTTC. Amino acids: CASSPLAGLPTYEQYF.

The chain carries TRBV7-2 and TRBJ2-7; no reliable D call. Germline CDR1 is SGHTA and CDR2 is FQGNSA. The V end was cut by 1 base, the J end by 2 bases, with 12 bases between. The CDR3 contains 15 residues. CDR3 protein: CASSLVSKIPYEQYF. The CDR3 DNA reads as TGTGCCAGCAGCTTAGTTAGCAAAATACCCTACGAGCAGTACTTC.

This clonotype was observed a few times. The rearrangement joins TRBV4-3 to TRBJ1-2; D not certain. The V gene lost 0 bases and the J gene lost 7 bases, with 12 bases spanning the gap. The CDR3 runs 14 residues. Germline lookup yields CDR1 LGHNA and CDR2 YSLEER. CDR3 DNA: TGCGCCAGCAGCCAAGACCAGGACGGGCTTGGCTACACCTTC. Protein product: CASSQDQDGLGYTF.

The CDR3 loop reads CASSQDRLAEYEQYF. CDR3 nucleotides: TGTGCCAGCAGCCAAGATCGACTAGCGGAATACGAGCAGTACTTC. V is TRBV3-2 and J is TRBJ2-7; the DNA was not compared with TRBD2, the D call given in the table. TRBV3-2 is recorded as a pseudogene. The CDR3 is made up of 15 amino acids.

V usage is TRBV19 and J usage is TRBJ1-2; TRBD1 matches at 9 bases. CDR1 and CDR2 (germline): LNHDA, SQIVND (reference sequence). The CDR3 sequence is 16 residues long. V gave up 3 bases and J gave up 0 bases; unmatched junction bases: 5. The CDR3 sequence is CASSILGQGSNYGYTF. For the CDR3, the DNA is TGTGCCAGTAGTATTCTGGGACAGGGCTCTAACTATGGCTACACCTTC.

The chain links TRBV12-3 or TRBV12-4 to TRBJ1-2; 8 positions match TRBD1. The CDR3 runs to 14 residues. Germline trimming cut 0 bases from V and 7 bases from J; bases unmatched to any gene: 4. The CDR3 region has the DNA TGTGCCAGCAGTTTAGCCGGACAGGGACGTGGCTACACCTTC. Its translation is CASSLAGQGRGYTF.

CDR3 nucleotide sequence: TGCAGTGCTAGAGATTTAGTATCAGGAGAGACCCAGTACTTC. It specifies CSARDLVSGETQYF. The genes are TRBV20-1 and TRBJ2-5; D call uncertain. V was clipped by 0 bases and J by 4 bases, with 12 bases between them. Germline CDR1 and CDR2: DFQATT and SNEGSKA (reference sequence). This CDR3 is 14 amino acids long.

This clonotype was counted only a few times. The chain uses TRBV5-1 and TRBJ2-1; D is unclear. The V and J ends lost 4 bases and 8 bases respectively, with 13 bases between them. CDR1 and CDR2 from the germline V gene are SGHRS and YFSETQ. This CDR3 has 13 amino acids. Here the CDR3 DNA reads TGCGCCAGCAGCACAACCTCCCGGGATGAGCAGTTCTTC. Protein product: CASSTTSRDEQFF.

The chain couples TRBV5-1 to TRBJ2-4, with 12 bases that match TRBD1. The V segment lost 4 bases and the J segment 8 bases; nucleotides outside the gene matches: 4. The CDR3 loop spans 14 amino acids. The germline CDR1 and CDR2 sequences are SGHRS and YFSETQ. The CDR3 nucleotides are TGCGCCAGCAGCCGGGGACAGGGGGCTTACATTCAGTACTTC. This encodes CASSRGQGAYIQYF.

The rearrangement links TRBV5-6 to TRBJ2-1; 8 nucleotides agree with TRBD2. V dropped 0 bases and J dropped 8; count of bases not matched to a gene: 4. CDR1 and CDR2 (germline): SGHDT, YYEEEE. The CDR3 runs to 14 residues. The CDR3 protein is CASSLAREGYEQFF. CDR3 in DNA: TGTGCCAGCAGCTTGGCCCGGGAGGGCTATGAGCAGTTCTTC. Filled out from reference TRBV5-6 and TRBJ2-1, the complete variable domain reads DAGVTQSPTHLIKTRGQQVTLRCSPKSGHDTVSWYQQALGQGPQFIFQYYEEEERQRGNFPDRFSGHQFPNYSSELNVNALLLGDSALYLCASSLAREGYEQFFGPGTRLTVL.

This clonotype occurred a few times. CDR3 residues: CASSQDRASLGSSPLHF. The CDR3 coding sequence is TGCGCCAGCAGCCAAGATCGGGCAAGCCTGGGGAGTTCACCCCTCCACTTT. This chain joins TRBV4-3 and TRBJ1-6; D not certain. Trimming stripped 0 bases from V and 9 bases from J, with 18 bases between. The CDR3 loop spans 17 amino acids. Germline assignment: CDR1 LGHNA and CDR2 YSLEER.

The chain is built from TRBV3-1 and TRBJ1-1; D gene uncertain. The V gene lost 3 bases and the J gene lost 6 bases, with 5 bases spanning the gap. CDR1 LGHDT and CDR2 YNNKEL come from the germline V gene (reference sequence). The CDR3 has 11 residues. The CDR3 DNA reads as TGTGCCAGCAGCCAGGGCTCTGAAGCTTTCTTT. Amino acid sequence: CASSQGSEAFF.

The chain combines TRBV2 with TRBJ2-4; perhaps TRBD2 as D (6 bases). CDR3 size: 15 residues. The V end was cut by 4 bases, the J end by 2 bases, with 12 bases between. The germline CDR1 and CDR2 sequences are SNHLY and FYNNEI. The chain's CDR3 is CASSVSAGSKNIQYF. The DNA for the CDR3 is TGTGCCAGCAGTGTGTCCGCGGGATCCAAAAACATTCAGTACTTC.

In its sample, this clonotype was seen many times. V gene TRBV6-2 or TRBV6-3 combines with J gene TRBJ2-5; D gene uncertain. Germline loops: CDR1 MNHEY, CDR2 SVGEGT. The CDR3 has 15 residues. Trimming took 5 bases from V and 2 from J, leaving 15 bases between them. The CDR3 nucleotides read TGTGCCAGCAGTAGTCGTGGCAGCCCTCAAGAGACCCAGTACTTC. Encoded protein: CASSSRGSPQETQYF.

This sequence joins TRBV4-1 and TRBJ1-1; no clear D. Trimming took off 0 bases at V and 10 bases at J, with 6 bases between the two ends. The germline gives CDR1 MGHRA, CDR2 YSYEKL. CDR3 size: 11 residues. CDR3: CASSQDRRAFF. The CDR3 nucleotides read TGCGCCAGCAGCCAAGATCGTAGAGCTTTCTTT.

This clonotype was picked up many times. The rearrangement uses TRBV4-1 and TRBJ2-5; 7 nucleotides match TRBD2. J lost 5 bases, V lost 1 base, and 7 bases had no gene match. CDR3 size: 15 residues. CDR1 is MGHRA and CDR2 is YSYEKL in the germline V gene. CDR3 in amino acids: CASSQVGGGGETQYF. DNA for the CDR3: TGCGCCAGCAGCCAAGTTGGCGGGGGAGGCGAGACCCAGTACTTC.

The chain uses TRBV7-2 and TRBJ1-1; no reliable D call. The V end was cut by 2 bases, the J end by 3 bases, with 1 base between. This CDR3 is 11 amino acids long. Looked up from germline, CDR1 is SGHTA and CDR2 is FQGNSA. The CDR3, as DNA: TGTGCCAGCAGCTTATACACTGAAGCTTTCTTT. Encoded protein: CASSLYTEAFF.

This clonotype showed up many times. V gene TRBV20-1 combines with J gene TRBJ2-7; D remains ambiguous. V dropped 7 bases and J dropped 3 bases, with 13 bases sitting between them. From germline, CDR1 is DFQATT and CDR2 SNEGSKA (reference sequence). This CDR3 has 12 residues. The CDR3 spells CSVQPINYEQYF. CDR3 nucleotides: TGCAGTGTTCAACCCATCAACTACGAGCAGTACTTC.

The chain combines TRBV6-2 or TRBV6-3 with TRBJ2-3; 8 bases map to TRBD1. V dropped 7 bases and J dropped 1; count of bases not matched to a gene: 7. The CDR3 totals 15 residues. Germline-derived CDR1 and CDR2 are MNHEY and SVGEGT. CDR3 sequence: CASILGQGRTDTQYF. DNA for the CDR3: TGTGCCAGCATTCTAGGACAGGGCCGCACAGATACGCAGTATTTT.

J is TRBJ2-7 and V is TRBV6-1, with no clear D. From germline, CDR1 is MNHNS and CDR2 SASEGT. V lost 8 bases and J 4 bases, leaving 18 bases between the germline ends. The CDR3 covers 14 residues. The chain's CDR3 is CASVTYPPNYEQYF. The CDR3 nucleotides are TGTGCCAGCGTTACGTACCCACCCAATTACGAGCAGTACTTC.

The chain recombines TRBV5-1 with TRBJ2-1, with D unclear. The germline CDR1 and CDR2 sequences are SGHRS and YFSETQ. The CDR3 length is 17 residues. V lost 2 bases, J lost 6 bases, and 21 bases lay in between. The CDR3 reads CASSFYPSAMGTNEQFF. The CDR3 nucleotides are TGCGCCAGCAGCTTTTATCCGAGCGCGATGGGAACCAATGAGCAGTTCTTC.

In its sample, this clonotype was seen many times. The chain combines TRBV7-6 with TRBJ2-7, with no clear D. The CDR3 sequence is 14 residues long. Per germline, CDR1 SGHVS and CDR2 FNYEAQ. V shed 5 bases and J shed 3 bases, with 14 bases lying between them. CDR3 DNA: TGTGCCAGCAGCCCCTCTTCCTACCTCTACGAGCAGTACTTC. This encodes CASSPSSYLYEQYF.

This clonotype occurred many times. The chain uses TRBV4-3 and TRBJ2-7; D perhaps matches TRBD1 (7 bases). V gave up 0 bases and J gave up 5 bases, with 17 bases separating them. The CDR3 spans 16 residues. CDR1 LGHNA and CDR2 YSLEER come from the germline V gene. CDR3 loop: CASSQDYGGGGHEQYF. DNA of the CDR3: TGCGCCAGCAGCCAAGATTATGGCGGAGGGGGCCACGAGCAGTACTTC.

This clonotype was counted between two and nine times. The CDR3 here is CASSFGSGDEQYF. The CDR3 DNA reads TGTGCCAGCAGCTTTGGGTCAGGCGACGAGCAGTACTTC. The rearrangement uses TRBV7-8 and TRBJ2-7; unclear D gene. The germline CDR1 and CDR2 sequences are SGHVS and FQNEAQ. This CDR3 region has 13 residues. V lost 3 bases to trimming and J lost 5 bases, with 11 bases between them.

There are a few counts of this clonotype. The CDR3 nucleotides are TGTGCCATCAGTGAGTCCGGGACAGATTACGAGCAGTACTTC. Residues: CAISESGTDYEQYF. The rearrangement uses TRBV10-3 and TRBJ2-7; the match to TRBD1 covers 7 bases. J lost 4 bases, V lost 0 bases, and 3 bases had no gene match. Germline lookup yields CDR1 ENHRY and CDR2 SYGVKD. This CDR3 is 14 amino acids long.

The chain combines TRBV12-3 or TRBV12-4 with TRBJ1-2, with TRBD1 matching over 9 bases. The CDR3 has 15 residues. V lost 8 bases and J lost 3; bases outside the gene matches: 10. The CDR3 DNA is TGTGCCAGCTTGAGCGGGACAGGGAGGCACTATGGCTACACCTTC. Protein sequence: CASLSGTGRHYGYTF.